The clone carrying this T cell receptor beta chain turned up a few times. RNA extraction and reverse transcription yielded cDNA as sequencing template. This table comes from immunoSEQ multiplex PCR, and its TCRdb copy is limited to in-frame clones, with some not included. The sample consists of 150,000 or so clones, around 58% of them appearing once. This sample is part of a study of CD8+ T cells in alopecia areata. The source material was CD4+ T cells sorted from blood, sampled at week 0. The sequence came from a human donor with alopecia areata.

CDR3: CASSQSTGTNYGYTF. Here the CDR3 DNA reads TGTGCCAGCAGCCAATCGACAGGAACTAACTATGGCTACACCTTC. V is TRBV4-2 and J is TRBJ1-2; D is possibly TRBD1 (6 bases). This CDR3 has 15 residues. The ends were cut back, 2 bases at V and 0 bases at J, with 10 bases in the middle. Germline CDR1 is LGHNA and CDR2 is YNFKEQ.